Presented here are 20 T cell receptor beta chains from one specimen sequenced in a study of T cell repertoires in cytomegalovirus infection. These receptors' targets are unknown. One entry per CDR3 protein results from TCRdb running MiXCR on the reads. The profile shows around 120,000 distinct CDR3 sequences, over 40% of them singletons. The material sequenced was CD8+ T cells from cultured PBMCs, taken from culture after CMV antigen stimulation. Every receptor here comes from a human donor in good health (CMV status not recorded). Some clones in this sample may be carry-over from other donors' samples.

The chain carries TRBV6-5 and TRBJ2-7; 14 bases match TRBD2. V trimming: 4 bases; J trimming: 0 bases; junction bases outside the gene matches: 8. CDR1 is MNHEY and CDR2 is SVGAGI in the germline V gene. The CDR3 length is 18 residues. The CDR3 region has the DNA TGTGCCAGCAGTTCGACCCCCGGGACTAGCGGGAGCTCCTACGAGCAGTACTTC. It codes for CASSSTPGTSGSSYEQYF.

The gene calls are TRBV19 and TRBJ1-2; D is uncertain. Germline CDR1 LNHDA, CDR2 SQIVND (reference sequence). V lost 5 bases and J 4 bases, leaving 14 bases between the germline ends. CDR3 length: 14 residues. CDR3 in DNA: TGTGCCAGTAGTCGTGAGGACGGCCTCTATGGCTACACCTTC. This encodes CASSREDGLYGYTF.

This clonotype was detected only a few times. The V gene is TRBV7-2, the J gene TRBJ2-7; D tentatively reads TRBD1 or TRBD2 (6 bases each). The CDR3 has 15 residues. Germline V gene sequence: CDR1 SGHTA, CDR2 FQGNSA. V lost 4 bases, J lost 2 bases, and 15 bases lay in between. The CDR3 reads CASSSGGRATYEQYF. CDR3 nucleotides: TGTGCCAGCAGCTCCGGGGGCAGGGCCACCTACGAGCAGTACTTC. Supplemented by reference TRBV7-2 and TRBJ2-7, the full variable domain reads GAGVSQSPSNKVTEKGKDVELRCDPISGHTALYWYRQSLGQGLEFLIYFQGNSAPDKSGLPSDRFSAERTGGSVSTLTIQRTQQEDSAVYLCASSSGGRATYEQYFGPGTRLTVT.

This clonotype was counted only a few times. V and J are TRBV20-1 and TRBJ2-7; TRBD2 aligns across 10 bases. V gave up 3 bases and J gave up 1 base; unmatched junction bases: 3. Looked up from germline, CDR1 is DFQATT and CDR2 is SNEGSKA (reference sequence). The CDR3 has 14 amino acids. CDR3 nucleotides: TGCAGTGCTAGCAGTAGCGGGGGGTCCTACGAGCAGTACTTC. It is translated as CSASSSGGSYEQYF.

There are many counts of this clonotype. The chain carries TRBV28 and TRBJ1-1, with D possibly TRBD1 on 5 matching bases. This CDR3 has 12 amino acids. Germline V CDR1 and CDR2: MDHEN, SYDVKM. V shed 3 bases and J shed 8 bases, with 10 bases lying between them. The CDR3 nucleotides are TGTGCCAGCAGTTTTAGGGGATACGAAGCTTTCTTT. It specifies CASSFRGYEAFF.

The chain uses TRBV7-6 and TRBJ2-1; D possibly corresponds to TRBD1 (6 bases). Per germline, CDR1 SGHVS and CDR2 FNYEAQ. The CDR3 runs 15 residues. V shed 4 bases and J shed 2 bases, with 12 bases lying between them. CDR3: CASSSPGTPYNEQFF. Here the CDR3 DNA reads TGTGCCAGCAGCTCTCCGGGGACACCCTACAATGAGCAGTTCTTC.

The rearrangement uses TRBV7-6 and TRBJ2-7; 8 nucleotides line up with TRBD2. Germline-derived CDR1 and CDR2 are SGHVS and FNYEAQ. Unmatched junction bases numbered 9, after V lost 5 bases and J lost 3 bases. The CDR3 extends over 15 amino acids. CDR3 amino acids: CASSPERLASYEQYF. For the CDR3, the DNA is TGTGCCAGCAGCCCCGAGAGACTAGCGAGCTACGAGCAGTACTTC.

At least ten counts were recorded for this clonotype. The chain uses TRBV4-1 and TRBJ2-5, with 13 nucleotides matching TRBD2. V gave up 0 bases and J gave up 4 bases; unmatched junction bases: 14. The CDR3 loop spans 20 amino acids. Germline CDR1 and CDR2: MGHRA and YSYEKL. The CDR3 here is CASSQDRGMTSGGRGETQYF. The CDR3, as DNA: TGCGCCAGCAGCCAAGATAGGGGGATGACTAGCGGGGGGAGAGGAGAGACCCAGTACTTC.

This sequence joins TRBV7-9 and TRBJ2-1, with D possibly being TRBD1 (5 bases). The CDR3 is made up of 16 amino acids. The V end lost 5 bases, the J end lost 8 bases, and 22 bases lay between the germline ends. CDR1 and CDR2 from the germline V gene are SEHNR and FQNEAQ (reference sequence). Written as DNA, the CDR3 is TGTGCCAGCAGCGGTCTGGCAGGGTGGCAATACGATGAGCAGTTCTTC. It yields the protein CASSGLAGWQYDEQFF.

The chain links TRBV2 to TRBJ2-4; no definite D call. CDR1 SNHLY and CDR2 FYNNEI come from the germline V gene. V was shortened by 1 base and J by 0 bases, with 13 bases between the two germline ends. CDR3 length equals 17 residues. The CDR3 loop is CASSEGHPRIAKNIQYF. For the CDR3, the DNA is TGTGCCAGCAGTGAAGGTCACCCTCGAATAGCCAAAAACATTCAGTACTTC.

The chain carries TRBV4-1 and TRBJ1-1, with 7 bases lining up with TRBD1. This CDR3 has 14 residues. After removal of 3 bases from V and 4 bases from J, the junction contained 5 bases not matched to a gene. Germline V gene lookup returns CDR1 MGHRA and CDR2 YSYEKL. CDR3 amino acids: CASSQQGEGTEAFF. The CDR3 region has the DNA TGCGCCAGCAGCCAGCAGGGGGAGGGCACTGAAGCTTTCTTT.

By its share, this clonotype is medium-sized. The chain links TRBV7-6 to TRBJ2-7; D not resolved. Germline V CDR1 and CDR2: SGHVS, FNYEAQ. CDR3 length equals 13 residues. V lost 1 base and J lost 3, with 7 bases in between. The CDR3: CASSLGPDYEQYF. CDR3 DNA: TGTGCCAGCAGCTTAGGACCGGACTACGAGCAGTACTTC.

This clonotype came up many times. The rearrangement uses TRBV11-2 and TRBJ2-5; D remains unclear. Trimming removed 2 bases at V and 1 base at J, with 8 bases between. This CDR3 region has 14 residues. Germline V lookup: CDR1 SGHAT, CDR2 FQNNGV. The CDR3 coding sequence is TGTGCCAGCAGCTTAATCGGAGCCCAAGAGACCCAGTACTTC. Its protein is CASSLIGAQETQYF.

The J gene is TRBJ2-1, the V gene TRBV27, with unresolved D. Germline values: CDR1 MNHEY, CDR2 SMNVEV (reference sequence). This CDR3 contains 12 residues. V was trimmed by 8 bases and J by 9 bases, leaving 14 bases between them. CDR3 amino acids: CASGPPWREQFF. The CDR3 bases are TGTGCCAGCGGTCCTCCTTGGCGTGAGCAGTTCTTC.

This clonotype has just a few counts. This chain uses TRBV6-5 with TRBJ2-7, with D possibly being TRBD2 (6 bases). CDR1 and CDR2 from the germline V gene are MNHEY and SVGAGI. The CDR3 totals 13 residues. Trimming cost V 5 bases and J 6 bases, with 14 bases left between them. The CDR3 DNA is TGTGCCAGCAGTATGGGCCGCGGGGTCGAGCAGTACTTC. This encodes CASSMGRGVEQYF.

The V call is TRBV7-8, the J call TRBJ2-1, with D perhaps being TRBD1 or TRBD2 (5 bases each). Germline V CDR1 and CDR2: SGHVS, FQNEAQ. Trimming removed 1 base from V and 3 bases from J, with 7 bases in between. The CDR3 covers 14 residues. The CDR3 region has the DNA TGTGCCAGCAGCTTAGATGGGGGCTACAATGAGCAGTTCTTC. Its protein product is CASSLDGGYNEQFF.

This sequence joins TRBV7-9 and TRBJ2-5, with 8 bases lining up with TRBD2. Germline values: CDR1 SEHNR, CDR2 FQNEAQ (reference sequence). The V and J ends lost 5 bases and 2 bases, in that order; junction bases with no gene match: 1. CDR3 length: 13 amino acids. In DNA, the CDR3 is TGTGCCAGCAGCCGCGGGGGGCAAGAGACCCAGTACTTC. Protein: CASSRGGQETQYF.

This clonotype was observed a few times. The rearrangement links TRBV7-8 to TRBJ1-1; 7 nucleotides align to TRBD1. Germline V gene lookup returns CDR1 SGHVS and CDR2 FQNEAQ. With 3 bases clipped from V and 0 bases from J, the junction kept 4 bases outside the gene matches. The CDR3 totals 15 residues. CDR3 region: CASSLEGQMNTEAFF. CDR3 sequence (DNA): TGTGCCAGCAGCTTGGAGGGACAGATGAACACTGAAGCTTTCTTT.

Only a few counts were recorded for this clonotype. The rearrangement links TRBV12-5 to TRBJ1-1; possible D gene TRBD1, 5 bases. The CDR3 consists of 14 residues. Trimming pared 2 bases from V and 3 bases from J, leaving 10 bases between. Germline CDR1 reads LGHNT; CDR2 reads FRNRAP. CDR3 amino acids: CASGLSRVYTEAFF. The DNA of the CDR3 is TGTGCTAGTGGTTTGTCCAGGGTATACACTGAAGCTTTCTTT.

The chain has TRBV19 and TRBJ1-1; maybe TRBD1 (6 bases). Germline loops: CDR1 LNHDA, CDR2 SQIVND (reference sequence). Trimming removed 3 bases at V and 0 bases at J, with 14 bases between. There are 16 residues in the CDR3. CDR3 amino acids: CASSMGGGVMNTEAFF. The CDR3 region has the DNA TGTGCCAGTAGTATGGGAGGGGGGGTCATGAACACTGAAGCTTTCTTT.